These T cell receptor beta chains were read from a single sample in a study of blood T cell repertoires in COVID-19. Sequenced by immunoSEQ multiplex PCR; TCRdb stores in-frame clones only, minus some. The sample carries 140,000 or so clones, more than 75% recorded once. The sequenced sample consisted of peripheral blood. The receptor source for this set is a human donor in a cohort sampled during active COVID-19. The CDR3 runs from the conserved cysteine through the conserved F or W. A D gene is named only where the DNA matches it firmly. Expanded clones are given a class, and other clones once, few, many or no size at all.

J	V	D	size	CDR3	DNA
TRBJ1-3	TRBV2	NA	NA	CASSEQRLGSGNTIYF	TGTGCCAGCAGTGAACAAAGGCTCGGGTCTGGAAACACCATATATTTT
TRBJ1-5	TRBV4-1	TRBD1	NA	CASSLGQVNNQPQHF	TGCGCCAGCAGCCTCGGACAGGTGAACAATCAGCCCCAGCATTTT
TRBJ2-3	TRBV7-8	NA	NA	CASSSRYRLVETDTQYF	TGTGCCAGCAGCTCAAGATATCGACTAGTAGAGACAGATACGCAGTATTTT
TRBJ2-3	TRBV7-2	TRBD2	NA	CASSLISGGAGEDTQYF	TGTGCCAGCAGCCTCATTAGCGGGGGGGCTGGGGAAGATACGCAGTATTTT
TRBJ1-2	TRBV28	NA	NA	CASSWNRDGYTF	TGTGCCAGCAGTTGGAACAGGGACGGCTACACCTTC
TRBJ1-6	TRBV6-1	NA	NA	CASSEWLSGGTSSPLHF	TGTGCCAGCAGTGAATGGCTGTCGGGAGGCACGAGTTCACCCCTCCACTTT
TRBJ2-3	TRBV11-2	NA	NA	CASSLEVDRPNTDTQYF	TGTGCCAGCAGCTTAGAAGTCGACAGACCAAACACAGATACGCAGTATTTT
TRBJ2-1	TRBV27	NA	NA	CASSLSSSSYNEQFF	TGTGCCAGCAGTCTCAGCTCTAGCTCCTACAATGAGCAGTTCTTC
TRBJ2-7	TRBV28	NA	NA	CASNRRDSSYEQYF	TGTGCCAGCAATAGGAGGGATTCTTCCTACGAGCAGTACTTC
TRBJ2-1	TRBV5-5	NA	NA	CASSTTAYNEQFF	TGTGCCAGCAGCACGACAGCGTACAATGAGCAGTTCTTC
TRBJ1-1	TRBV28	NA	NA	CASSSGQPTEAFF	TGTGCCAGCAGTTCGGGACAACCCACTGAAGCTTTCTTT
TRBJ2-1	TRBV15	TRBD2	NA	CATSTTIGGDSYNEQFF	TGTGCCACCAGTACAACGATCGGGGGGGATTCCTACAATGAGCAGTTCTTC
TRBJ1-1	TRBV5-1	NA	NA	CASSLAGWSSGNTEAFF	TGCGCCAGCAGCTTGGCCGGATGGAGTTCGGGGAACACTGAAGCTTTCTTT
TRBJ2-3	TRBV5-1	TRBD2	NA	CASSLGVSGAYVTDTQYF	TGCGCCAGCAGCTTGGGGGTTAGCGGGGCGTACGTCACAGATACGCAGTATTTT
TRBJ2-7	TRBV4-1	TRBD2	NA	CASSQGGPLAGGAYEQYF	TGCGCCAGCAGCCAAGGGGGACCCCTAGCGGGAGGGGCCTACGAGCAGTACTTC
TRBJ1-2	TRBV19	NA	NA	CASSIGGLYGYTF	TGTGCCAGTAGTATCGGGGGACTCTATGGCTACACCTTC
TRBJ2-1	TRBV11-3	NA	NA	CASSTSQGSGQFF	TGTGCCAGCAGCACCTCACAGGGAAGTGGGCAGTTCTTC
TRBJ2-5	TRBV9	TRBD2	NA	CASSVGLAGRETQYF	TGTGCCAGCAGCGTAGGACTAGCGGGGCGGGAGACCCAGTACTTC
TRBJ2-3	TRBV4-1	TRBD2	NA	CASSRTGTSGSTDTQYF	TGCGCCAGCAGTCGTACCGGGACTAGCGGTAGCACAGATACGCAGTATTTT
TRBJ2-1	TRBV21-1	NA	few	CASSTGGGNNEQFF	TGTGCCAGCAGCACTGGGGGGGGAAACAATGAGCAGTTCTTC
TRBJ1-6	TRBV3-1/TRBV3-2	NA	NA	CASSQERMSSYNSPLHF	TGTGCCAGCAGCCAAGAGAGGATGAGCTCCTATAATTCACCCCTCCACTTT
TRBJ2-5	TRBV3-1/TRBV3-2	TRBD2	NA	CASSLAGAQETQYF	TGTGCCAGCAGCCTAGCGGGGGCCCAAGAGACCCAGTACTTC
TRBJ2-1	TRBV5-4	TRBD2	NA	CASSSKLSGSGNNEQFF	TGTGCCAGCAGCTCTAAACTCAGCGGGAGTGGGAACAATGAGCAGTTCTTC
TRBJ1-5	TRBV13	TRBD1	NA	CASSLGPPRQGAQPQHF	TGTGCCAGCAGCTTAGGCCCCCCGAGACAGGGGGCCCAGCCCCAGCATTTT
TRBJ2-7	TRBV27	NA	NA	CASSRSTGDTRPYEQYF	TGTGCCAGCAGTCGTTCAACTGGGGACACTAGACCCTACGAGCAGTACTTC
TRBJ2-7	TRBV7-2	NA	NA	CASSLAQGRIYEQYF	TGTGCCAGCAGCTTAGCCCAGGGAAGAATCTACGAGCAGTACTTC
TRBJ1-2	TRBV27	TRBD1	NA	CASSNQQGARDYGYTF	TGTGCCAGCAGTAACCAACAGGGGGCGCGTGACTATGGCTACACCTTC
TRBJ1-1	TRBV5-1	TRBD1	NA	CASSLGQGWDTEAFF	TGCGCCAGCAGCTTGGGACAGGGTTGGGACACTGAAGCTTTCTTT
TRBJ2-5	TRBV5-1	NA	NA	CASSLSGEETQYF	TGCGCCAGCAGCTTGTCAGGGGAGGAGACCCAGTACTTC
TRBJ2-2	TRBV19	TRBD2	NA	CASSIAGGFTGELFF	TGTGCCAGTAGTATAGCGGGAGGGTTCACCGGGGAGCTGTTTTTT
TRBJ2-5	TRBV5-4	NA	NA	CASSFMETQYF	TGTGCCAGCAGCTTTATGGAGACCCAGTACTTC
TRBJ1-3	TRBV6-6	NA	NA	CATQREGASGNTIYF	TGTGCCACCCAGAGGGAGGGCGCCTCTGGAAACACCATATATTTT
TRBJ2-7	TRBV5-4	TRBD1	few	CASSPDRGYEQYF	TGTGCCAGCAGCCCGGACAGGGGCTACGAGCAGTACTTC
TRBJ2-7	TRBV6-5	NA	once	CASGVPGTSSYEQYF	TGTGCCAGCGGGGTGCCCGGGACATCCAGCTACGAGCAGTACTTC
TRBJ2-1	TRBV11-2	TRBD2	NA	CASSLWDYRGEQFF	TGTGCCAGCAGCTTATGGGACTACCGTGGGGAGCAGTTCTTC
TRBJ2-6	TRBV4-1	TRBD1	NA	CASGDRVTSGANVLTF	TGCGCCAGCGGGGACAGGGTAACCTCTGGGGCCAACGTCCTGACTTTC
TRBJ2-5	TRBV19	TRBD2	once	CASSVGLAGVETQYF	TGTGCCAGTAGTGTGGGACTAGCGGGAGTGGAGACCCAGTACTTC
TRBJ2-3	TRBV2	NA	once	CASSEAGGTDTQYF	TGTGCCAGCAGTGAAGCGGGAGGCACAGATACGCAGTATTTT
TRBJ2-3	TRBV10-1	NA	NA	CASSYDPGSDTQYF	TGCGCCAGCAGTTACGATCCAGGTTCGGATACGCAGTATTTT